This TCR beta chain was identified during a study of monozygotic twins with inflammatory bowel disease. As regards this clonotype: The antigen is undetermined.

TCR libraries were prepared from 3500 ng total RNA each. UMIs that had a 6-nucleotide sample barcode were put in using template switching. TCRdb reprocessed the 5' RACE reads and stores each CDR3 protein as one record, lacking DNA. The listing records under 350,000 distinct CDR3 sequences. Per the germline V gene, CDR1 is SGDLS and CDR2 is YYNGEE. The CDR3 totals 14 residues. Findings and limits, study-wide: Among the T cells, different subtypes could not be distinguished. Support for any single strong IBD-associated signal or clonotype was not found.

The receptor's source is a human donor with ulcerative colitis or Crohn's disease, or a healthy co-twin of an affected twin (not recorded which). The material sequenced was blood. The J gene is TRBJ2-3, the V gene TRBV9; absent DNA, TCRdb's TRBD1 call cannot be checked. Here the CDR3 reads CASSSTGTRDTQYF.